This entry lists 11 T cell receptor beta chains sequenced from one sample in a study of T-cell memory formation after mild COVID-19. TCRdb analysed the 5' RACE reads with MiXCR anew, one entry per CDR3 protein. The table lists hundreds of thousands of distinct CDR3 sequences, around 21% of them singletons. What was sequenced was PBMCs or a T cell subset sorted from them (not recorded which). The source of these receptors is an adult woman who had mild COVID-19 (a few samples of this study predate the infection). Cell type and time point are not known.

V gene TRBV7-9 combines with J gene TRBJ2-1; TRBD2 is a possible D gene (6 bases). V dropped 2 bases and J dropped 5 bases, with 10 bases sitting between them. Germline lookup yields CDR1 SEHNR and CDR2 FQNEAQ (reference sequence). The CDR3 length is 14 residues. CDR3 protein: CASSLKRADNEQFF. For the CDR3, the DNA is TGTGCCAGCAGCTTAAAGCGGGCAGACAATGAGCAGTTCTTC.

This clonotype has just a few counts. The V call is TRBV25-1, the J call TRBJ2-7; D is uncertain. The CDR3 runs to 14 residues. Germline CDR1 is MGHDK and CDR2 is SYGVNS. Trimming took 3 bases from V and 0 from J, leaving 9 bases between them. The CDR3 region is CASSDRVSSYEQYF. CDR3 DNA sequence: TGTGCCAGCAGTGATCGGGTAAGCTCCTACGAGCAGTACTTC.

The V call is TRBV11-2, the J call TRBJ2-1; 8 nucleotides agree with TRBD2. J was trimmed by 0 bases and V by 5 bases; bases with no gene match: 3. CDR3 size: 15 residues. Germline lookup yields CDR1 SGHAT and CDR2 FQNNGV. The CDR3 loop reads CASSVAGFSYNEQFF. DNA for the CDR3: TGTGCCAGCAGCGTAGCGGGGTTCTCCTACAATGAGCAGTTCTTC. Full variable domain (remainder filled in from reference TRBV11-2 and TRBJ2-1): EAGVAQSPRYKIIEKRQSVAFWCNPISGHATLYWYQQILGQGPKLLIQFQNNGVVDDSQLPKDRFSAERLKGVDSTLKIQPAKLEDSAVYLCASSVAGFSYNEQFFGPGTRLTVL.

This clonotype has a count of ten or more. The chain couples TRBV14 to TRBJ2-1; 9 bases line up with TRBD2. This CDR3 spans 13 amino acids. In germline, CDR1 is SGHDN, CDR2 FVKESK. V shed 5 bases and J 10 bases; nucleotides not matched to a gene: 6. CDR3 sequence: CASSKFSGGEQFF. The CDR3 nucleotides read TGTGCCAGCAGCAAATTTAGCGGGGGCGAGCAGTTCTTC.

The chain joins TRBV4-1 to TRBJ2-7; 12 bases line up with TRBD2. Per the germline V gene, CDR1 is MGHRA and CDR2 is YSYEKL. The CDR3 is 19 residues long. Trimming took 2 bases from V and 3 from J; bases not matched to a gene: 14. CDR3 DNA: TGCGCCAGCAGCCAACGCGGACTAGCGGGAAGCTTAGTCCACTACGAGCAGTACTTC. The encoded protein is CASSQRGLAGSLVHYEQYF.

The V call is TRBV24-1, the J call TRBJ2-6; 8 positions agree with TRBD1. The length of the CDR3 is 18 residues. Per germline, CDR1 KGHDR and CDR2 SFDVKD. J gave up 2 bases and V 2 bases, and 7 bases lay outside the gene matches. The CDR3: CATSDSGQGNTGANVLTF. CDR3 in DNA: TGTGCCACCAGTGATTCTGGACAGGGAAATACTGGGGCCAACGTCCTGACTTTC.

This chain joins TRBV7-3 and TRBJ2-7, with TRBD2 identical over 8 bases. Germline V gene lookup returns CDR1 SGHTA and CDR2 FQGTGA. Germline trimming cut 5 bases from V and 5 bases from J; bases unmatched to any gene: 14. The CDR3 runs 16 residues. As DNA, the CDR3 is TGTGCCAGCAGCCATAGAATGGGCGGGAGGCCCGACGAGCAGTACTTC. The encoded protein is CASSHRMGGRPDEQYF.

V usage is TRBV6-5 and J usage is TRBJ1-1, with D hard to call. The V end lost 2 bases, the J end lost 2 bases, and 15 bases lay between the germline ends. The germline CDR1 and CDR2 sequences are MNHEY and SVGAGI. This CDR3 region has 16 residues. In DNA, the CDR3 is TGTGCCAGCAGTTACGATTCAGTGGGTGGTAACACTGAAGCTTTCTTT. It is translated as CASSYDSVGGNTEAFF.

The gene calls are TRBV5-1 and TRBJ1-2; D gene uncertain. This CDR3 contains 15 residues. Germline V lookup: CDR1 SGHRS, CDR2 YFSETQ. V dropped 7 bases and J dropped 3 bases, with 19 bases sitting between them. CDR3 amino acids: CASGPAPRRDYGYTF. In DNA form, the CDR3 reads TGCGCCAGCGGCCCCGCGCCCAGACGGGACTATGGCTACACCTTC. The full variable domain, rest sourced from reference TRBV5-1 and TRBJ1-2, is KAGVTQTPRYLIKTRGQQVTLSCSPISGHRSVSWYQQTPGQGLQFLFEYFSETQRNKGNFPGRFSGRQFSNSRSEMNVSTLELGDSALYLCASGPAPRRDYGYTFGSGTRLTVV.

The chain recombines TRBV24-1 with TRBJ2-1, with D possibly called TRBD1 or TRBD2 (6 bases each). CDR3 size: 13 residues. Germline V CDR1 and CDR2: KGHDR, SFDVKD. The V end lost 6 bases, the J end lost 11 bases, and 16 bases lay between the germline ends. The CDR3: CATSKGGTNKQFF. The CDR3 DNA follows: TGTGCCACCAGTAAAGGGGGGACGAACAAGCAGTTCTTC.

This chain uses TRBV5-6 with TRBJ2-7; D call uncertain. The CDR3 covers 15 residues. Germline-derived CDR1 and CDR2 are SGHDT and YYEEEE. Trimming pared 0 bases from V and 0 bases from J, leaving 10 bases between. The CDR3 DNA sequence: TGTGCCAGCAGCTTGGGAGGTGGCAACTCCTACGAGCAGTACTTC. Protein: CASSLGGGNSYEQYF. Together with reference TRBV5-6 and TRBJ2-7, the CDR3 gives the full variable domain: DAGVTQSPTHLIKTRGQQVTLRCSPKSGHDTVSWYQQALGQGPQFIFQYYEEEERQRGNFPDRFSGHQFPNYSSELNVNALLLGDSALYLCASSLGGGNSYEQYFGPGTRLTVT.